This entry lists 20 T cell receptor beta chains sequenced from one sample in a study of cytomegalovirus exposure and HLA in healthy donors. The PCR made use of 60 Vbeta and 13 Jbeta primers. The repertoire was sequenced with immunoSEQ multiplex PCR; TCRdb's copy has only in-frame clones and lacks some. Found here are fewer than 200,000 clones, approximately 77% of them singletons; the top ten hold approximately 3.7%. Specimen: PBMCs. These receptor sequences come from a man aged 25 to 45 in good health and CMV-seropositive.

The V gene is TRBV7-9, the J gene TRBJ1-1, with unresolved D. Trimming left V 10 bases short and J 1 base short, with 13 bases between. CDR1 and CDR2 (germline): SEHNR, FQNEAQ (reference sequence). The CDR3 is 13 amino acids. In DNA, the CDR3 is TGTGCCACCTGCTTCTCCGGGAACACTGAAGCTTTCTTT. Amino acids: CATCFSGNTEAFF.

This clone was recorded once. The rearrangement uses TRBV19 and TRBJ2-7, with 13 bases lining up with TRBD2. CDR1 is LNHDA, CDR2 SQIVND, per germline (reference sequence). The CDR3 extends over 16 amino acids. Trimming took 5 bases from V and 5 from J; bases not matched to a gene: 9. Here the CDR3 DNA reads TGTGCCAGTAGTCTCTTACTAGCGGGGGGGCCCCACGAGCAGTACTTC. This encodes CASSLLLAGGPHEQYF.

The V and J genes are TRBV7-2 and TRBJ2-5, with 13 positions matching TRBD2. Looked up from germline, CDR1 is SGHTA and CDR2 is FQGNSA. The CDR3 is 16 amino acids. After removal of 1 base from V and 4 bases from J, the junction contained 3 bases not matched to a gene. The CDR3 DNA follows: TGTGCCAGCAGCTTAGGGCGACTAGCGGGGGGAGAGACCCAGTACTTC. Its translation: CASSLGRLAGGETQYF.

The chain links TRBV7-2 to TRBJ2-7; 12 bases line up with TRBD1. From germline, CDR1 is SGHTA and CDR2 FQGNSA. V lost 5 bases and J lost 5; bases outside the gene matches: 16. The CDR3 loop spans 18 amino acids. CDR3 region: CASSPGQGAGGLLDEQYF. The CDR3 DNA reads TGTGCCAGCAGCCCGGGACAGGGGGCGGGGGGCCTCTTAGACGAGCAGTACTTC.

This clone showed up just once. The rearrangement links TRBV7-9 to TRBJ2-4; a possible D gene is TRBD1 (5 bases). This CDR3 has 16 amino acids. V was clipped by 1 base and J by 1 base, with 11 bases between them. The germline V gene has CDR1 SEHNR and CDR2 FQNEAQ (reference sequence). The CDR3: CASSLGAGKAKNIQYF. The DNA for the CDR3 is TGTGCCAGCAGCTTAGGAGCAGGGAAGGCCAAAAACATTCAGTACTTC. Full variable domain (outside the CDR3, taken from reference TRBV7-9 and TRBJ2-4): DTGVSQNPRHKITKRGQNVTFRCDPISEHNRLYWYRQTLGQGPEFLTYFQNEAQLEKSRLLSDRFSAERPKGSFSTLEIQRTEQGDSAMYLCASSLGAGKAKNIQYFGAGTRLSVL.

This clone came up a few times. J is TRBJ1-6 and V is TRBV11-3; no clear D gene. V was pared by 5 bases and J by 0 bases, with 11 bases between. This CDR3 spans 16 amino acids. CDR1 is SGHNT, CDR2 YENEEA, per germline. CDR3 amino acids: CASSEAGSSYNSPLHF. DNA for the CDR3: TGTGCCAGCAGCGAAGCCGGGTCCTCCTATAATTCACCCCTCCACTTT.

The chain employs TRBV5-1 and TRBJ2-7, with D possibly matching TRBD1 (8 bases). This CDR3 region has 14 residues. Per germline, CDR1 SGHRS and CDR2 YFSETQ. V lost 4 bases to trimming and J lost 6 bases, with 17 bases between them. Written as DNA, the CDR3 is TGCGCCAGCAGCCCCCAGGACAGGGAGGGCGAGCAGTACTTC. Its protein is CASSPQDREGEQYF.

V usage is TRBV9 and J usage is TRBJ2-1; tentative D call: TRBD1 (5 bases). The germline V gene has CDR1 SGDLS and CDR2 YYNGEE. Between the trimmed V and J ends, which lost 0 bases and 2 bases, there was a span of 12 bases. There are 16 residues in the CDR3. The chain's CDR3 is CASSVGWQGPYNEQFF. CDR3 DNA: TGTGCCAGCAGCGTAGGGTGGCAGGGCCCCTACAATGAGCAGTTCTTC.

The chain joins TRBV28 to TRBJ1-1; D not resolved. Looked up from germline, CDR1 is MDHEN and CDR2 is SYDVKM. The CDR3 has 12 residues. With 6 bases removed from V and 7 bases from J, the gap between germline ends came to 12 bases. Here the CDR3 DNA reads TGTGCCAGCAGCCCCACAGAAGTTGAAGCTTTCTTT. Translating gives CASSPTEVEAFF. Looking up the rest from reference TRBV28 and TRBJ1-1 gives the full variable domain: DVKVTQSSRYLVKRTGEKVFLECVQDMDHENMFWYRQDPGLGLRLIYFSYDVKMKEKGDIPEGYSVSREKKERFSLILESASTNQTSMYLCASSPTEVEAFFGQGTRLTVV.

The rearrangement uses TRBV30 and TRBJ2-7, with D possibly TRBD1 on 6 matching bases. The CDR3 is 13 residues long. V was pared by 5 bases and J by 0 bases, with 11 bases between. Germline V gives CDR1 GTSNPN, CDR2 SVGIG (reference sequence). CDR3 residues: CAWGTYGSYEQYF. The CDR3 region has the DNA TGTGCCTGGGGGACATACGGCTCCTACGAGCAGTACTTC. Complete variable domain (other parts from reference TRBV30 and TRBJ2-7): SQTIHQWPATLVQPVGSPLSLECTVEGTSNPNLYWYRQAAGRGLQLLFYSVGIGQISSEVPQNLSASRPQDRQFILSSKKLLLSDSGFYLCAWGTYGSYEQYFGPGTRLTVT.

This chain links TRBV7-9 with TRBJ2-1, with D perhaps matching TRBD1 (6 bases). V was clipped by 5 bases and J by 4 bases, with 12 bases between them. The V gene's germline CDR1 is SEHNR and CDR2 FQNEAQ (reference sequence). The CDR3 covers 14 residues. The CDR3 region is CASSQDSFYNEQFF. CDR3 coding DNA: TGTGCCAGCAGCCAGGACAGCTTTTACAATGAGCAGTTCTTC.

The chain has TRBV29-1 and TRBJ1-1, with a weak D call TRBD1 (5 bases). Germline V gene lookup returns CDR1 SQVTM and CDR2 ANQGSEA. CDR3 length: 13 residues. The V gene lost 6 bases and the J gene lost 7 bases, with 18 bases spanning the gap. The DNA for the CDR3 is TGCAGCGTCCGACAGCTTCTCCTCATTGAAGCTTTCTTT. This codes for CSVRQLLLIEAFF.

The CDR3 sequence is CASSAPGADTQYF. In DNA, the CDR3 is TGTGCCAGCAGCGCCCCGGGTGCAGATACGCAGTATTTT. The chain has TRBV9 and TRBJ2-3; no reliable D call. V shed 3 bases and J shed 4 bases, with 9 bases lying between them. Germline V CDR1 and CDR2: SGDLS, YYNGEE. The CDR3 covers 13 residues.

CDR3 nucleotide sequence: TGTGCCAGCACGTCCCGAGAGACCCAGTACTTC. Its translation is CASTSRETQYF. The J gene is TRBJ2-5, the V gene TRBV28; D is unresolved. Per germline, CDR1 MDHEN and CDR2 SYDVKM. There are 11 residues in the CDR3. V was shortened by 7 bases and J by 4 bases, with 7 bases between the two germline ends.

Comments on this clone: A read error may account for a junction end that differs from germline. CDR3 bases: TGTGCCAGCAGCTTGTATGACAGGGGGATCTTC. The encoded protein is CASSLYDRGIF. J is TRBJ2-1 and V is TRBV5-8, with 9 positions matching TRBD1. Germline V CDR1 and CDR2: SGHTS, YDEGEE. CDR3 length: 11 residues.

This chain uses TRBV2 with TRBJ1-2; D is uncertain. Germline V lookup: CDR1 SNHLY, CDR2 FYNNEI. V was pared by 2 bases and J by 8 bases, with 12 bases between. The CDR3 is made up of 13 amino acids. CDR3 DNA sequence: TGTGCCAGCAGTGAATACCCAAGCGGAGGCTACACCTTC. Translating it yields CASSEYPSGGYTF.

V gene TRBV13 combines with J gene TRBJ2-7; D gene unclear. V gave up 0 bases and J gave up 6 bases, with 3 bases separating them. From germline, CDR1 is PRHDT and CDR2 FYEKMQ (reference sequence). The length of the CDR3 is 11 residues. The CDR3 protein is CASSLGREQYF. The CDR3 DNA follows: TGTGCCAGCAGCTTAGGGCGCGAGCAGTACTTC.

The CDR3, as DNA: TGTGCCAGCAGACAAACGGACAGGGGATCTGAAGCTTTCTTT. The encoded protein is CASRQTDRGSEAFF. The rearrangement links TRBV7-9 to TRBJ1-1, with TRBD1 matching 9 bases. This CDR3 is built from 14 residues. V lost 6 bases, J lost 6 bases, and 8 bases stayed unmatched. The V gene's germline CDR1 is SEHNR and CDR2 FQNEAQ (reference sequence).

This clone was counted a few times. The chain links TRBV30 to TRBJ2-1; 10 nucleotides match TRBD2. The CDR3 loop spans 16 amino acids. V shed 0 bases, J shed 4 bases, and the junction held 6 bases outside the gene matches. CDR1 is GTSNPN and CDR2 is SVGIG in the germline V gene (reference sequence). CDR3 residues: CAWSVQASGGYNEQFF. The CDR3, as DNA: TGTGCCTGGAGTGTACAGGCTAGCGGGGGTTACAATGAGCAGTTCTTC. The full variable domain, with the rest looked up from reference TRBV30 and TRBJ2-1, is SQTIHQWPATLVQPVGSPLSLECTVEGTSNPNLYWYRQAAGRGLQLLFYSVGIGQISSEVPQNLSASRPQDRQFILSSKKLLLSDSGFYLCAWSVQASGGYNEQFFGPGTRLTVL.

The chain joins TRBV5-1 to TRBJ2-7; 7 bases match TRBD1. Germline assignment: CDR1 SGHRS and CDR2 YFSETQ. V was pared by 4 bases and J by 2 bases, with 6 bases of the junction left unmatched. This CDR3 contains 14 residues. Here the CDR3 DNA reads TGCGCCAGCAGCCCGGGACAGTTAACCTACGAGCAGTACTTC. Translating it yields CASSPGQLTYEQYF.